Listed below are T cell receptor beta chains from one sample, sequenced in a study of cytomegalovirus exposure and HLA in healthy donors. Clones were sequenced by immunoSEQ multiplex PCR, and TCRdb holds only the in-frame ones, with some missing. The sample contains some 190,000 clones, around 78% of which appear only once. Sequencing input: PBMCs. All receptors come from a man aged 18 to 35 in good health and CMV-seronegative. The CDR3 runs from the conserved cysteine through the conserved F or W. Each record gives: CDR3 protein, CDR3 DNA, V gene, clone size, D gene, J gene. The D gene is left open where the match is weak. The listing skips clone size in some rows; elsewhere it reads once, few, many or a size class.

CDR3 protein: CASSARGGDTGELFF
CDR3 DNA: TGTGCCAGCAGCGCGAGGGGGGGGGACACCGGGGAGCTGTTTTTT
V gene: TRBV27
clone size: few
D gene: -
J gene: TRBJ2-2

CDR3 protein: CASGGPGTGNTEAFF
CDR3 DNA: TGTGCCAGCGGGGGTCCCGGGACAGGGAACACTGAAGCTTTCTTT
V gene: TRBV6-4
clone size: -
D gene: TRBD1
J gene: TRBJ1-1

CDR3 protein: CASSSPPGDTQYF
CDR3 DNA: TGTGCCAGCAGTTCCCCCCCGGGAGATACGCAGTATTTT
V gene: TRBV27
clone size: -
D gene: -
J gene: TRBJ2-3

CDR3 protein: CASSLGGEASGYTF
CDR3 DNA: TGTGCCAGCAGCCTCGGGGGGGAGGCGAGTGGCTACACCTTC
V gene: TRBV9
clone size: -
D gene: -
J gene: TRBJ1-2

CDR3 protein: CASRIEGTEAFF
CDR3 DNA: TGTGCCAGCAGAATCGAGGGCACTGAAGCTTTCTTT
V gene: TRBV6-5
clone size: few
D gene: -
J gene: TRBJ1-1

CDR3 protein: CASSESQGYGYTF
CDR3 DNA: TGTGCCAGCAGTGAATCGCAGGGCTATGGCTACACCTTC
V gene: TRBV6-1
clone size: -
D gene: -
J gene: TRBJ1-2

CDR3 protein: CASSLDRGYEQYF
CDR3 DNA: TGTGCCAGCAGCTTAGACAGGGGCTACGAGCAGTACTTC
V gene: TRBV7-8
clone size: few
D gene: TRBD1
J gene: TRBJ2-7

CDR3 protein: CASSGTVYSPLHF
CDR3 DNA: TGTGCCAGCAGTGGGACAGTTTATTCACCCCTCCACTTT
V gene: TRBV6-6
clone size: -
D gene: TRBD1
J gene: TRBJ1-6

CDR3 protein: CASSLSPQGLAFGEQYF
CDR3 DNA: TGTGCCAGCAGTCTCAGCCCACAGGGACTAGCGTTTGGCGAGCAGTACTTC
V gene: TRBV28
clone size: -
D gene: TRBD2
J gene: TRBJ2-7

CDR3 protein: CASSVGSVSGSQETQYF
CDR3 DNA: TGTGCCAGCAGCGTAGGATCGGTTAGCGGGAGCCAAGAGACCCAGTACTTC
V gene: TRBV9
clone size: -
D gene: TRBD2
J gene: TRBJ2-5

CDR3 protein: CASSPSRALGGQPQHF
CDR3 DNA: TGTGCCAGTAGCCCGAGCCGGGCGCTCGGGGGTCAGCCCCAGCATTTT
V gene: TRBV19
clone size: -
D gene: -
J gene: TRBJ1-5

CDR3 protein: CASSDRALGEQYF
CDR3 DNA: TGTGCCAGCAGCGACAGGGCCCTCGGGGAGCAGTACTTC
V gene: TRBV25-1
clone size: once
D gene: TRBD1
J gene: TRBJ2-7

CDR3 protein: CASSPGTGGGYTF
CDR3 DNA: TGTGCCAGCAGTCCCGGGACAGGGGGTGGCTACACCTTC
V gene: TRBV6-4
clone size: once
D gene: TRBD1
J gene: TRBJ1-2

CDR3 protein: CASSQGGSGGAIDTQYF
CDR3 DNA: TGTGCCAGCAGCCAAGGAGGTAGCGGGGGGGCCATAGATACGCAGTATTTT
V gene: TRBV4-2
clone size: -
D gene: TRBD2
J gene: TRBJ2-3

CDR3 protein: CASSLEGARGNTIYF
CDR3 DNA: TGTGCCAGCAGCTTGGAGGGGGCAAGGGGAAACACCATATATTTT
V gene: TRBV5-4
clone size: -
D gene: TRBD1
J gene: TRBJ1-3

CDR3 protein: CASSLTGGGYPYGYTF
CDR3 DNA: TGTGCCAGCAGCTTAACAGGGGGCGGCTATCCCTATGGCTACACCTTC
V gene: TRBV7-8
clone size: -
D gene: TRBD1
J gene: TRBJ1-2

CDR3 protein: CASSLGDRNTEAFF
CDR3 DNA: TGTGCCAGCAGCTTAGGTGACAGAAACACTGAAGCTTTCTTT
V gene: TRBV7-9
clone size: -
D gene: -
J gene: TRBJ1-1

CDR3 protein: CSVEDPPGDSTDTQYF
CDR3 DNA: TGCAGCGTTGAAGATCCCCCGGGGGATAGCACAGATACGCAGTATTTT
V gene: TRBV29-1
clone size: -
D gene: -
J gene: TRBJ2-3

CDR3 protein: CASSVDGQSNQPQHF
CDR3 DNA: TGTGCCAGCAGCGTAGACGGACAGAGCAATCAGCCCCAGCATTTT
V gene: TRBV9
clone size: -
D gene: -
J gene: TRBJ1-5

CDR3 protein: CASSYFRGETEAFF
CDR3 DNA: TGTGCCAGCAGTTACTTCAGGGGTGAAACTGAAGCTTTCTTT
V gene: TRBV28
clone size: -
D gene: -
J gene: TRBJ1-1

CDR3 protein: CASSFKPTGNYGYTF
CDR3 DNA: TGTGCCAGCAGTTTTAAGCCCACAGGGAACTATGGCTACACCTTC
V gene: TRBV27
clone size: -
D gene: -
J gene: TRBJ1-2

CDR3 protein: CASSVNMNTEAFF
CDR3 DNA: TGCGCCAGCAGCGTAAACATGAACACTGAAGCTTTCTTT
V gene: TRBV4-1
clone size: -
D gene: -
J gene: TRBJ1-1

CDR3 protein: CACWESGRETYEQYF
CDR3 DNA: TGTGCCTGTTGGGAGAGCGGGAGGGAGACCTACGAGCAGTACTTC
V gene: TRBV30
clone size: -
D gene: TRBD2
J gene: TRBJ2-7

CDR3 protein: CASSLVGRVPYEQYF
CDR3 DNA: TGTGCCAGCAGTTTGGTTGGGCGCGTACCCTACGAGCAGTACTTC
V gene: TRBV28
clone size: -
D gene: -
J gene: TRBJ2-7

CDR3 protein: CASSPTVRGGETQYF
CDR3 DNA: TGTGCCAGCAGCCCTACGGTACGGGGAGGAGAGACCCAGTACTTC
V gene: TRBV16
clone size: once
D gene: -
J gene: TRBJ2-5

CDR3 protein: CASSASPRDSYEQYF
CDR3 DNA: TGTGCCAGCAGCGCCTCCCCCAGGGACTCCTACGAGCAGTACTTC
V gene: TRBV9
clone size: -
D gene: -
J gene: TRBJ2-7

CDR3 protein: CARGEAYEQYF
CDR3 DNA: TGTGCGCGGGGGGAGGCCTACGAGCAGTACTTC
V gene: TRBV30
clone size: -
D gene: TRBD2
J gene: TRBJ2-7

CDR3 protein: CASSEGLAGPKSTDTQYF
CDR3 DNA: TGTGCCAGCAGCGAGGGGCTAGCGGGTCCAAAGAGCACAGATACGCAGTATTTT
V gene: TRBV9
clone size: -
D gene: TRBD2
J gene: TRBJ2-3

CDR3 protein: CASSENSNYGYTF
CDR3 DNA: TGTGCCAGCAGCGAAAACAGCAACTATGGCTACACCTTC
V gene: TRBV9
clone size: few
D gene: -
J gene: TRBJ1-2

CDR3 protein: CATSRTGNTIYF
CDR3 DNA: TGTGCCACCAGCAGAACAGGAAACACCATATATTTT
V gene: TRBV15
clone size: -
D gene: -
J gene: TRBJ1-3

CDR3 protein: CAISEWGDRFGGYTF
CDR3 DNA: TGTGCCATCAGTGAGTGGGGGGATCGATTTGGTGGCTACACCTTC
V gene: TRBV10-3
clone size: -
D gene: -
J gene: TRBJ1-2

CDR3 protein: CASSLDSNEQFF
CDR3 DNA: TGTGCCAGCAGTCTGGACTCCAATGAGCAGTTCTTC
V gene: TRBV5-4
clone size: -
D gene: -
J gene: TRBJ2-1

CDR3 protein: CATSRVGTGGRNTIYF
CDR3 DNA: TGTGCCACCAGCAGAGTCGGGACAGGGGGCCGAAACACCATATATTTT
V gene: TRBV15
clone size: once
D gene: TRBD1
J gene: TRBJ1-3

CDR3 protein: CASSEASTVDRVNKPQHF
CDR3 DNA: TGTGCCAGCAGTGAAGCTTCGACCGTCGACAGGGTAAATAAGCCCCAGCATTTT
V gene: TRBV6-1
clone size: -
D gene: TRBD1
J gene: TRBJ1-5

CDR3 protein: CASSQNSFNSPLHF
CDR3 DNA: TGTGCCAGCAGTCAAAACAGTTTTAATTCACCCCTCCACTTT
V gene: TRBV7-3
clone size: once
D gene: -
J gene: TRBJ1-6

CDR3 protein: CASSPPLQGRMGNSPLHF
CDR3 DNA: TGTGCCAGCTCACCCCCATTACAGGGGAGGATGGGAAATTCACCCCTCCACTTT
V gene: TRBV18
clone size: -
D gene: TRBD1
J gene: TRBJ1-6

CDR3 protein: CASSTTANYGYTF
CDR3 DNA: TGTGCCAGTAGTACGACAGCCAACTATGGCTACACCTTC
V gene: TRBV19
clone size: few
D gene: -
J gene: TRBJ1-2

CDR3 protein: CASSYSPGNEKLFF
CDR3 DNA: TGTGCCAGCAGTTACAGCCCCGGGAATGAAAAACTGTTTTTT
V gene: TRBV6-5
clone size: -
D gene: -
J gene: TRBJ1-4

CDR3 protein: CASSPGGDFLQTQYF
CDR3 DNA: TGTGCCAGCAGTCCTGGAGGGGACTTCCTTCAGACCCAGTACTTC
V gene: TRBV6-5
clone size: -
D gene: -
J gene: TRBJ2-5

CDR3 protein: CASSYPQTGLTEAFF
CDR3 DNA: TGTGCCAGCAGTTACCCCCAAACAGGGCTCACTGAAGCTTTCTTT
V gene: TRBV6-5
clone size: -
D gene: -
J gene: TRBJ1-1

CDR3 protein: CASSVGETEAFF
CDR3 DNA: TGTGCCAGCAGCGTAGGGGAGACTGAAGCTTTCTTT
V gene: TRBV9
clone size: -
D gene: -
J gene: TRBJ1-1

CDR3 protein: CASSQPQGGGGAYEQFF
CDR3 DNA: TGTGCCAGCAGCCAACCGCAGGGGGGCGGGGGGGCCTATGAGCAGTTCTTC
V gene: TRBV4-2
clone size: -
D gene: TRBD2
J gene: TRBJ2-1

CDR3 protein: CASSLYLPSSGNTIYF
CDR3 DNA: TGTGCCAGCAGCTTATACCTTCCGAGCTCTGGAAACACCATATATTTT
V gene: TRBV7-9
clone size: -
D gene: -
J gene: TRBJ1-3

CDR3 protein: CASSWLPTRPTDTQYF
CDR3 DNA: TGTGCCAGCAGCTGGCTCCCGACAAGACCCACAGATACGCAGTATTTT
V gene: TRBV7-9
clone size: -
D gene: -
J gene: TRBJ2-3

CDR3 protein: CASAQGVYEQYF
CDR3 DNA: TGTGCCAGCGCCCAGGGGGTATACGAGCAGTACTTC
V gene: TRBV6-6
clone size: once
D gene: TRBD1
J gene: TRBJ2-7

CDR3 protein: CASSVAGGGETQYF
CDR3 DNA: TGTGCCAGCAGCGTAGCTGGTGGAGGGGAGACCCAGTACTTC
V gene: TRBV9
clone size: -
D gene: -
J gene: TRBJ2-5

CDR3 protein: CASSVGTGTWDTIYF
CDR3 DNA: TGTGCCAGCAGCGTCGGGACAGGAACCTGGGACACCATATATTTT
V gene: TRBV9
clone size: -
D gene: TRBD1
J gene: TRBJ1-3

CDR3 protein: CAWSVHSGGAGELFF
CDR3 DNA: TGTGCCTGGAGTGTACATAGCGGGGGGGCCGGGGAGCTGTTTTTT
V gene: TRBV30
clone size: -
D gene: TRBD2
J gene: TRBJ2-2

CDR3 protein: CASSPVRSYGYTF
CDR3 DNA: TGTGCCAGCTCACCAGTCAGGTCCTATGGCTACACCTTC
V gene: TRBV18
clone size: -
D gene: -
J gene: TRBJ1-2

CDR3 protein: CASSYRQLGEQYF
CDR3 DNA: TGTGCCAGCAGTTACCGACAGCTCGGCGAGCAGTACTTC
V gene: TRBV6-5
clone size: few
D gene: -
J gene: TRBJ2-7

CDR3 protein: CSAGRGETQYF
CDR3 DNA: TGCAGTGCTGGGCGGGGAGAGACCCAGTACTTC
V gene: TRBV20-1
clone size: -
D gene: -
J gene: TRBJ2-5

CDR3 protein: CSELAGDTGELFF
CDR3 DNA: TGCAGCGAACTAGCGGGAGACACCGGGGAGCTGTTTTTT
V gene: TRBV29-1
clone size: -
D gene: TRBD2
J gene: TRBJ2-2

CDR3 protein: CASSPTGVREKLFF
CDR3 DNA: TGTGCCAGTAGTCCCACAGGGGTACGAGAAAAACTGTTTTTT
V gene: TRBV19
clone size: -
D gene: TRBD1
J gene: TRBJ1-4

CDR3 protein: CASSLAPGAGGYNEQFF
CDR3 DNA: TGTGCCAGCAGCTTAGCTCCCGGGGCGGGGGGCTACAATGAGCAGTTCTTC
V gene: TRBV11-1
clone size: -
D gene: TRBD2
J gene: TRBJ2-1

CDR3 protein: CASSGASGGSTDTQYF
CDR3 DNA: TGTGCCAGCAGCGGAGCTAGCGGGGGGAGCACAGATACGCAGTATTTT
V gene: TRBV9
clone size: -
D gene: TRBD2
J gene: TRBJ2-3

CDR3 protein: CASSLLSGNTEAFF
CDR3 DNA: TGTGCCAGCAGTTTATTGTCCGGGAACACTGAAGCTTTCTTT
V gene: TRBV28
clone size: -
D gene: -
J gene: TRBJ1-1

CDR3 protein: CASSPGSRGNTIYF
CDR3 DNA: TGTGCCAGCTCACCAGGAAGCAGGGGGAACACCATATATTTT
V gene: TRBV18
clone size: -
D gene: TRBD1
J gene: TRBJ1-3